The sample holds a few counts of the clone carrying this T cell receptor beta chain. Antigen: not known. The entry originates in a study of response to subunit inactivated influenza vaccine. General study findings and limits: T cells newly recruited by each seasonal influenza vaccination are few, the authors suggested.

Trimming removed 5 bases from V and 5 bases from J, with 12 bases in between. This CDR3 is 13 amino acids long. Germline CDR1 is SEHNR and CDR2 is FQNEAQ (reference sequence). In TCRdb, the RT-PCR reads were re-called with MiXCR into one record per CDR3 protein. The sample lists about 780,000 distinct CDR3 sequences, approximately 18% seen once, with roughly a tenth in the top ten. This sequence was found in a middle-aged man who received an inactivated influenza vaccine. V gene TRBV7-9 combines with J gene TRBJ2-5; unclear D gene. Material: PBMCs from blood, obtained more than 4 days after vaccination. CDR3 nucleotides: TGTGCCAGCAGCCGAGGCGTAGGGGAGACCCAGTACTTC. Translating gives CASSRGVGETQYF.